This T cell receptor (beta chain) appears in the sequencing data of a study of shared clonotypes between healthy human individuals. Here immunoSEQ multiplex PCR was the method, and the copy in TCRdb shows in-frame clones only, minus some. Of around 2.1 million clones in the sample, approximately 96% were seen once. The CDR3 is made up of 11 amino acids. From germline, CDR1 is MNHNS and CDR2 SASEGT. Trimming removed 7 bases at V and 0 bases at J, with 4 bases between. On this clone itself: A much larger clonotype is one base distant, so this may be a read error.

V is TRBV6-1 and J is TRBJ2-7; D call uncertain. Sequences were obtained from naive CD4+ T cells sorted from blood. The sample's subset: CD45RA+ positively selected. The TCR comes from a man between 18 and 35 years old in good health. CDR3 region: CASTPSYEQYF. In DNA, the CDR3 is TGTGCCAGCACCCCCTCCTACGAGCAGTACTTC.